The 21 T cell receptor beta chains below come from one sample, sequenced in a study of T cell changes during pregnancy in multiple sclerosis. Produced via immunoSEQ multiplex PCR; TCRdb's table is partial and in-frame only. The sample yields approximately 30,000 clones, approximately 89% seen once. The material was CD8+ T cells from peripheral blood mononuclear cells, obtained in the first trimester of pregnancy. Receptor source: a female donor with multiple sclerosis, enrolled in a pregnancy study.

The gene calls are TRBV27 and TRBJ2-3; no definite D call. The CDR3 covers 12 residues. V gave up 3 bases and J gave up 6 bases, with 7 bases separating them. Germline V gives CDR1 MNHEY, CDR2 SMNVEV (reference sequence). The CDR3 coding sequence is TGTGCCAGCAGTTTCCCCGGGGATACGCAGTATTTT. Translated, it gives CASSFPGDTQYF.

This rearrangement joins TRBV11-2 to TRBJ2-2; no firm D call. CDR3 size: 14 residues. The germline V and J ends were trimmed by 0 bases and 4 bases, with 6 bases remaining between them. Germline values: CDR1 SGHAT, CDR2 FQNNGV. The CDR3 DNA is TGTGCCAGCAGCTTAGATCCTACCACCGGGGAGCTGTTTTTT. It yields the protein CASSLDPTTGELFF. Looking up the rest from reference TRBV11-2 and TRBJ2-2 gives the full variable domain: EAGVAQSPRYKIIEKRQSVAFWCNPISGHATLYWYQQILGQGPKLLIQFQNNGVVDDSQLPKDRFSAERLKGVDSTLKIQPAKLEDSAVYLCASSLDPTTGELFFGEGSRLTVL.

CDR3: CASSATQLASTDTQYF. CDR3 nucleotide sequence: TGTGCCAGCAGCGCTACACAACTAGCTTCCACAGATACGCAGTATTTT. The rearrangement joins TRBV9 to TRBJ2-3, with D possibly matching TRBD2 (6 bases). CDR3 size: 16 residues. Between the trimmed V and J ends, which lost 3 bases and 2 bases, there was a span of 16 bases. Germline CDR1 SGDLS, CDR2 YYNGEE.

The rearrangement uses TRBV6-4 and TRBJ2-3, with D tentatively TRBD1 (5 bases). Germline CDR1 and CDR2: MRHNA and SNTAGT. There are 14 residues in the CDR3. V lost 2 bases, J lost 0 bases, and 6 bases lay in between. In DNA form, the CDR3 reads TGTGCCAGCAGTGACGGACACAGCACAGATACGCAGTATTTT. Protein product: CASSDGHSTDTQYF.

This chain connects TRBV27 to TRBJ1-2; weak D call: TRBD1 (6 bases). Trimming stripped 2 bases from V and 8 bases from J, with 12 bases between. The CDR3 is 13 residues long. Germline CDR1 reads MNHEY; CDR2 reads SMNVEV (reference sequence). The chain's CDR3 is CASSLGGFEGYTF. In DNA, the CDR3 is TGTGCCAGCAGTTTAGGGGGCTTCGAAGGCTACACCTTC.

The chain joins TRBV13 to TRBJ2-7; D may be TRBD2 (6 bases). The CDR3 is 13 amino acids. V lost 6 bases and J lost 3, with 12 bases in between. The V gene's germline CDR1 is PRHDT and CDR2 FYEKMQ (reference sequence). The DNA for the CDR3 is TGTGCCAGCAGAGGAGCGGGTGGCTACGAGCAGTACTTC. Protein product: CASRGAGGYEQYF.

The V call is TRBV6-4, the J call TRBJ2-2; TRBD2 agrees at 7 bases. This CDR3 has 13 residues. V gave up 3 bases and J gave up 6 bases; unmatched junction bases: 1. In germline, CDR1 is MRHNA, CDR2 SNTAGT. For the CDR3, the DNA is TGTGCCAGCAGTGAGGGGGGGGCCGGGGAGCTGTTTTTT. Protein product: CASSEGGAGELFF.

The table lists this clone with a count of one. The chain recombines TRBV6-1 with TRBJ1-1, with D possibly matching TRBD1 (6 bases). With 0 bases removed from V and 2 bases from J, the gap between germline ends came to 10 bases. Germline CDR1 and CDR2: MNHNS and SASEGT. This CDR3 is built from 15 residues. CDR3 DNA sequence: TGTGCCAGCAGTGAAGCCGCGGGGGGCAACACTGAAGCTTTCTTT. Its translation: CASSEAAGGNTEAFF.

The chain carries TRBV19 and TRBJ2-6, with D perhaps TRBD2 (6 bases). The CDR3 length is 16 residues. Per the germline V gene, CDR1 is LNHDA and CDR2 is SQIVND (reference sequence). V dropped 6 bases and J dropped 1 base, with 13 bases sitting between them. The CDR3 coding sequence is TGTGCCAGTAGCCAGTCCGGGGGATCTGGGGCCAACGTCCTGACTTTC. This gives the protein CASSQSGGSGANVLTF.

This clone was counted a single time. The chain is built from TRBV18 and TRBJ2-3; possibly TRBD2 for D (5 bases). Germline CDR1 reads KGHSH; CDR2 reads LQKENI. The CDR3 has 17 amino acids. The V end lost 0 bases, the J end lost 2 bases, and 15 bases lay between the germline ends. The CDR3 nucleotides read TGTGCCAGCTCACCACCGTGTGACCCGGAGGTCACAGATACGCAGTATTTT. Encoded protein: CASSPPCDPEVTDTQYF.

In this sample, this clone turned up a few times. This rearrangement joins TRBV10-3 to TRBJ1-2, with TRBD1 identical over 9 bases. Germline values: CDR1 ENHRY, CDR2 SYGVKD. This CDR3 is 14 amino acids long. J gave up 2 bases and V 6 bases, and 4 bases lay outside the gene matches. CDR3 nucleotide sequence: TGTGCCATCAGCGGGGACAGGGAAAACTATGGCTACACCTTC. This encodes CAISGDRENYGYTF.

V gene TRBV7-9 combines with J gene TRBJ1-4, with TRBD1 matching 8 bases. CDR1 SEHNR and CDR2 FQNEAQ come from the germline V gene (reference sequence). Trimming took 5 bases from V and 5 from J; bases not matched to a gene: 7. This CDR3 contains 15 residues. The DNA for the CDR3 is TGTGCCAGCAGCCCGACGGGACAGGCAAATGAAAAACTGTTTTTT. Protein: CASSPTGQANEKLFF.

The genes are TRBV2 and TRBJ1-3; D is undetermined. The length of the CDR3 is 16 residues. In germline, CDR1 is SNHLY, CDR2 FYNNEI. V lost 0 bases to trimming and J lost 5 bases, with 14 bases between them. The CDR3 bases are TGTGCCAGCAGTGAAGCGCCCGCTTCACTTAGAAACACCATATATTTT. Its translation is CASSEAPASLRNTIYF.

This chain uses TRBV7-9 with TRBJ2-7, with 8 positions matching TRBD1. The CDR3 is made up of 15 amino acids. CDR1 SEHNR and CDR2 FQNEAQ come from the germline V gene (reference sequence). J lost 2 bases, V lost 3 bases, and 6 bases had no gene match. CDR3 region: CASSLTGELTYEQYF. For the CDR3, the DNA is TGTGCCAGCAGCTTGACAGGGGAACTCACCTACGAGCAGTACTTC.

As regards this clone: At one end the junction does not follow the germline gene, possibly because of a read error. The DNA for the CDR3 is TGTGCCATCAGGGAGTCAGGGGTGGATGATGAGCAGTTCTTC. Translated, it gives CAIRESGVDDEQFF. This chain joins TRBV10-3 and TRBJ2-1; the D gene is possibly TRBD1 (6 bases). Looked up from germline, CDR1 is ENHRY and CDR2 is SYGVKD. The CDR3 has 14 amino acids.

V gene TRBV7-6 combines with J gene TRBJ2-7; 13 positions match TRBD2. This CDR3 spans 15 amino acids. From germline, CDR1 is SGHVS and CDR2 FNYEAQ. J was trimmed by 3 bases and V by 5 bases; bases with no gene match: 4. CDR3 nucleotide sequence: TGTGCCAGCAGCCCAAGGACTAGCGGGGGCTACGAGCAGTACTTC. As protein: CASSPRTSGGYEQYF.

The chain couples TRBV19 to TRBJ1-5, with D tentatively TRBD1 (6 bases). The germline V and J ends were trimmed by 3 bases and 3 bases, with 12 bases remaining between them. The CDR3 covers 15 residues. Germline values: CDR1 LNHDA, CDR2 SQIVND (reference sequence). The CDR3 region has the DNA TGTGCCAGTAGTATTTTTCAGGGGATCAATCAGCCCCAGCATTTT. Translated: CASSIFQGINQPQHF.

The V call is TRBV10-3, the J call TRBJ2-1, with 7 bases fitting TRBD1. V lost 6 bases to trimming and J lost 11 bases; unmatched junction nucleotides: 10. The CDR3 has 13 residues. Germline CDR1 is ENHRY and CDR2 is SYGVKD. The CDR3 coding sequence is TGTGCCATCAGCCCCTTACGACAGGGTAAGCAGTTCTTC. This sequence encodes CAISPLRQGKQFF.

The CDR3 sequence: CASSVDQASLHF. The CDR3 DNA is TGTGCCAGCAGCGTAGATCAAGCCTCCCTCCACTTT. The chain uses TRBV9 and TRBJ1-6; no firm D call. Germline V gene lookup returns CDR1 SGDLS and CDR2 YYNGEE. There are 12 residues in the CDR3. V was trimmed by 0 bases and J by 14 bases, leaving 9 bases between them.

The CDR3 reads CASSLYPGLADYEQYF. The DNA of the CDR3 is TGTGCCAGCAGCTTATACCCGGGACTAGCGGACTACGAGCAGTACTTC. V is TRBV7-6 and J is TRBJ2-7; 11 bases map to TRBD2. From germline, CDR1 is SGHVS and CDR2 FNYEAQ. V gave up 2 bases and J gave up 3 bases; unmatched junction bases: 6. The CDR3 consists of 16 residues.

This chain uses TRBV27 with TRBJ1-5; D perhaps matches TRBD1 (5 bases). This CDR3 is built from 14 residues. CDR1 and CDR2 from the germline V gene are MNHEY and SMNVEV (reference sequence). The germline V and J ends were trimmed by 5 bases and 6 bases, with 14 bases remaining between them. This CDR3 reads CASSRGGSGQPQHF. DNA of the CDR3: TGTGCCAGCAGTCGTGGGGGGTCGGGTCAGCCCCAGCATTTT.